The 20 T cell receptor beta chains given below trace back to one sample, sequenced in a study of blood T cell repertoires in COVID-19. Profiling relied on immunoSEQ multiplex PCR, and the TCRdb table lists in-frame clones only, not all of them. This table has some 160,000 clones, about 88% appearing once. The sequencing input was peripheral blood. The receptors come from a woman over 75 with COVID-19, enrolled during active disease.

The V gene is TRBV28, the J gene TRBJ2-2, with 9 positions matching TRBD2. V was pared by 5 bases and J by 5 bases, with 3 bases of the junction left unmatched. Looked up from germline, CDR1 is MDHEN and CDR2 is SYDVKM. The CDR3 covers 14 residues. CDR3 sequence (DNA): TGTGCCAGCAGTAGTAGCGGGAGTACCGGGGAGCTGTTTTTT. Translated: CASSSSGSTGELFF.

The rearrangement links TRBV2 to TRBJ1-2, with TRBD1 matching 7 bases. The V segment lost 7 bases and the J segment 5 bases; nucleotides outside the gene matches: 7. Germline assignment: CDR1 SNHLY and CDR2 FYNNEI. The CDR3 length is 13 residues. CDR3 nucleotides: TGTGCCAGCAAATCCCGGGACAGATATGGCTACACCTTC. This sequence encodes CASKSRDRYGYTF.

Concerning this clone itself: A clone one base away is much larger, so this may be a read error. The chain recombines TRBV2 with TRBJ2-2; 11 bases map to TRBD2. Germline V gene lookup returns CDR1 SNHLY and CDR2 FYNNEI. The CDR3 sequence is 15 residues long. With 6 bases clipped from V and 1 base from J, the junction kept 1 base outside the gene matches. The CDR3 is CASSGTSGNTGELFF. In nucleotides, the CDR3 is TGTGCCAGCAGCGGGACTAGCGGGAACACCGGGGAGCTGTTTTTT. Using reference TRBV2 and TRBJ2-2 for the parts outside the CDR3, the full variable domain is EPEVTQTPSHQVTQMGQEVILRCVPISNHLYFYWYRQILGQKVEFLVSFYNNEISEKSEIFDDQFSVERPDGSNFTLKIRSTKLEDSAMYFCASSGTSGNTGELFFGEGSRLTVL.

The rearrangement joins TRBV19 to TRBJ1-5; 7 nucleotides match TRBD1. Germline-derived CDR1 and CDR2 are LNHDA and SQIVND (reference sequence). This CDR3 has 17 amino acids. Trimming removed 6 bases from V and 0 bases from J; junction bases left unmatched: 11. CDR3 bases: TGTGCCAGTAGCCACCTCTGGACAGGTTATAGCAATCAGCCCCAGCATTTT. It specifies CASSHLWTGYSNQPQHF. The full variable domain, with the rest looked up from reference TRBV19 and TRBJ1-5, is DGGITQSPKYLFRKEGQNVTLSCEQNLNHDAMYWYRQDPGQGLRLIYYSQIVNDFQKGDIAEGYSVSREKKESFPLTVTSAQKNPTAFYLCASSHLWTGYSNQPQHFGDGTRLSIL.

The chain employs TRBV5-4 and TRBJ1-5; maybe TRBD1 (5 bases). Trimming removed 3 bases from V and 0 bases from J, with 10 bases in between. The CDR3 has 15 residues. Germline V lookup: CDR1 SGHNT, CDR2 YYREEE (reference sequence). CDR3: CASSSGGDSNQPQHF. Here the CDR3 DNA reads TGTGCCAGCAGCTCTGGGGGGGATAGCAATCAGCCCCAGCATTTT.

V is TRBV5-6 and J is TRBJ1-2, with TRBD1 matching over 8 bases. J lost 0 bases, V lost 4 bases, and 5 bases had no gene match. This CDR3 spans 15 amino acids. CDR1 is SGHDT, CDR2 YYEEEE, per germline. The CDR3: CASSPGGRSNYGYTF. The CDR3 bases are TGTGCCAGCAGCCCAGGGGGCAGATCTAACTATGGCTACACCTTC. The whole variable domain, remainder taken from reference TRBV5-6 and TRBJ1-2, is DAGVTQSPTHLIKTRGQQVTLRCSPKSGHDTVSWYQQALGQGPQFIFQYYEEEERQRGNFPDRFSGHQFPNYSSELNVNALLLGDSALYLCASSPGGRSNYGYTFGSGTRLTVV.

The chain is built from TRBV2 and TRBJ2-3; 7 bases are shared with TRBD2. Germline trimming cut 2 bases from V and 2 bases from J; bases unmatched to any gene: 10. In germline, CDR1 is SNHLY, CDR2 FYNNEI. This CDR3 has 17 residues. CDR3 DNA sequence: TGTGCCAGCAGTGAATTGTGGAGCGGGACCAACACAGATACGCAGTATTTT. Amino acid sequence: CASSELWSGTNTDTQYF.

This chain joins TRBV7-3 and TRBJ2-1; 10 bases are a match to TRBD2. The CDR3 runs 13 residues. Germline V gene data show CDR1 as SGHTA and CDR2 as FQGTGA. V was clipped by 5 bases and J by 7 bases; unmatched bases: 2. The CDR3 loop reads CASSPAGGNEQFF. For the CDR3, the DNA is TGTGCCAGCAGCCCAGCGGGAGGGAATGAGCAGTTCTTC.

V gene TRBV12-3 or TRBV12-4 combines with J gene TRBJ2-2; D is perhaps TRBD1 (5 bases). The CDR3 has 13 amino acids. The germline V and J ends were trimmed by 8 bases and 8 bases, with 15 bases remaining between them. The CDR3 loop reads CASQTRGGGELFF. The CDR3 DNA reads TGTGCCAGCCAAACAAGGGGTGGTGGGGAGCTGTTTTTT.

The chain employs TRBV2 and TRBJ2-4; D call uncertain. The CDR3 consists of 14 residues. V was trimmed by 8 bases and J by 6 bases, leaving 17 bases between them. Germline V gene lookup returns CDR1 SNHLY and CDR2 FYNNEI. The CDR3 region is CASGEVYSRNIQYF. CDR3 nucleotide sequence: TGTGCCAGCGGGGAAGTGTATAGCAGAAACATTCAGTACTTC.

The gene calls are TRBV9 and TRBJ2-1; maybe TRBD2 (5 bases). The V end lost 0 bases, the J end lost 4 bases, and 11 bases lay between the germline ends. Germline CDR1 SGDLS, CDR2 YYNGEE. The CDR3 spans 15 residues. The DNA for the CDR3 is TGTGCCAGCAGCGTAGAGGGTAGCGAGTACAATGAGCAGTTCTTC. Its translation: CASSVEGSEYNEQFF.

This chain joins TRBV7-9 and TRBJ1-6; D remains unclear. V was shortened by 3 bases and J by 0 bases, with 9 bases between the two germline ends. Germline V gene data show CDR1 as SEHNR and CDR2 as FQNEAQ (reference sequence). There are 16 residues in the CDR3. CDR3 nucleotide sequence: TGTGCCAGCAGCTTCCAAACGGGCTCCTATAATTCACCCCTCCACTTT. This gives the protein CASSFQTGSYNSPLHF. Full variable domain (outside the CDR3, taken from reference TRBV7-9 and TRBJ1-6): DTGVSQNPRHKITKRGQNVTFRCDPISEHNRLYWYRQTLGQGPEFLTYFQNEAQLEKSRLLSDRFSAERPKGSFSTLEIQRTEQGDSAMYLCASSFQTGSYNSPLHFGNGTRLTVT.

The CDR3 DNA reads as TGTGCCAGCAGCTTAGAAGAGCTTTCGGTCAATGAGCAGTTCTTC. Its protein is CASSLEELSVNEQFF. The chain combines TRBV7-8 with TRBJ2-1; no reliable D call. Germline V gene lookup returns CDR1 SGHVS and CDR2 FQNEAQ. V lost 1 base and J 6 bases, leaving 13 bases between the germline ends. The CDR3 extends over 15 amino acids.

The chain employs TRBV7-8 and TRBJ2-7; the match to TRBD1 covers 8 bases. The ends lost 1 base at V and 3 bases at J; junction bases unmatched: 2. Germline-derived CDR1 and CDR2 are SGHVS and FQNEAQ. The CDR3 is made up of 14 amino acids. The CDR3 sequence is CASSLGGTGYEQYF. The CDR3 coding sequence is TGTGCCAGCAGCTTAGGTGGGACAGGCTACGAGCAGTACTTC.

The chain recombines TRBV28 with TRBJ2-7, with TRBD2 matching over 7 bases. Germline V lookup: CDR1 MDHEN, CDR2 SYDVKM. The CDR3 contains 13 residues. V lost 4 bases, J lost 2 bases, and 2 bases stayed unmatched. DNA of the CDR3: TGTGCCAGCAGTTATCGGGGGGCCTACGAGCAGTACTTC. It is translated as CASSYRGAYEQYF.

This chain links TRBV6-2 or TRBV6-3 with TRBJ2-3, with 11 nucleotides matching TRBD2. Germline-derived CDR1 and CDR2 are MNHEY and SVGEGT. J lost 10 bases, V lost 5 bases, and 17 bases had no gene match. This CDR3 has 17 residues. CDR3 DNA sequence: TGTGCCAGCAGTGCGGGGGATAGCGGGAGGGCCGACTCTGCGCAGTATTTT. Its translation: CASSAGDSGRADSAQYF.

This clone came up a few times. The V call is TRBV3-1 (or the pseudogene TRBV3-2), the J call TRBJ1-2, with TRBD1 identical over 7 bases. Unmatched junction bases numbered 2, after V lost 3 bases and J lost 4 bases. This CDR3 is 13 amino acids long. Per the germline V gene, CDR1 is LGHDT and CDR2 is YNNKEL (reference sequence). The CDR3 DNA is TGTGCCAGCAGCCAGGGACAGTTCTATGGCTACACCTTC. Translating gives CASSQGQFYGYTF.

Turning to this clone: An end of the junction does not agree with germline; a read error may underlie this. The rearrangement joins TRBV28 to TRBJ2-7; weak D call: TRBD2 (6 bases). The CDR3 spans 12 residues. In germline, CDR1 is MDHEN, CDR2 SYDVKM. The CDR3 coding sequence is TGTGCCAGCAGTTTCGGCGCGGGGAAGGGAAGCTTC. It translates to CASSFGAGKGSF.

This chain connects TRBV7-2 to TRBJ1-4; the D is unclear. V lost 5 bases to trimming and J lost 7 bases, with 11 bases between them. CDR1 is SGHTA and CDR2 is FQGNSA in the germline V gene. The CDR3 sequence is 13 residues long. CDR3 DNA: TGTGCCAGCAGCAGAGGTAGCAGTGAAAAACTGTTTTTT. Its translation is CASSRGSSEKLFF.

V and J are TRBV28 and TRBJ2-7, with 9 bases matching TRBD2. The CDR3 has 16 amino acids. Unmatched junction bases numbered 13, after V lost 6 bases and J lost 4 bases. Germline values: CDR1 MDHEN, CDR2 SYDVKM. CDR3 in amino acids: CASSIPTAGGSYEQYF. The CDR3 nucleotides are TGTGCCAGCAGCATCCCAACCGCGGGAGGGTCGTACGAGCAGTACTTC.